What follows is one T cell receptor (beta chain) and its context. Its antigen is currently unknown. The record originates from a study of shared clonotypes between healthy human individuals. Unsorted PBMC replicate PCRs drew on roughly 290 ng DNA, representing around 30,000 T cell genomes. Produced via immunoSEQ multiplex PCR; TCRdb's table is partial and in-frame only. This sample has 450,000 to 500,000 clones, with 81% found just once. It was tens of millions of PBMCs that unsorted samples used for genomic DNA. Germline CDR1 and CDR2: MNHNS and SASEGT. The CDR3 has 15 residues. Trimming left V 2 bases short and J 7 bases short, with 15 bases between. Broader study findings: Tissue TCR repertoires likely differ from these blood-only repertoires. The small donor group covered limited genetic and exposure diversity.

The chain has TRBV6-1 and TRBJ1-3; weak D call: TRBD1 (5 bases). The sample consisted of PBMCs. This receptor was taken from a woman in her thirties or forties in good health. Some clones in this sample may be carry-over from other donors' samples. This CDR3 is CASSEKGQGRNTIYF. DNA of the CDR3: TGTGCCAGCAGTGAAAAGGGCCAGGGAAGGAACACCATATATTTT.